This T cell receptor (beta chain) is drawn from a study of blood T cells in healthy people across ages. A few counts support this clonotype. The antigen is unknown. Primers used in a second PCR of about 6 to 11 cycles were a sample-barcoded 5' primer and a J-beta primer mix. TCRdb independently ran MiXCR on the 5' RACE reads; one entry per CDR3 protein. The data contain roughly 1.7 million distinct CDR3 sequences, almost 35% of them singletons. The CDR3 is 19 residues long. Germline V gene lookup returns CDR1 MDHEN and CDR2 SYDVKM. V was clipped by 3 bases and J by 2 bases, with 24 bases between them. There were healthy Caucasian individuals from Russia, aged roughly 6 to 90, serving as donors. General observations from the study: The long-lived group displayed more naive CD4+ cells, plus higher diversity, than the aged donors did. The study lacked donor CMV status, which possibly confounded expanded clonotype changes.

V is TRBV28 and J is TRBJ2-3; D not resolved. Sequencing was carried out using blood. The sequence came from a woman younger than 45 in good health. The CDR3 protein is CASSFPLRAAVSYTDTQYF. The CDR3 nucleotides read TGTGCCAGCAGTTTCCCCCTCCGGGCCGCGGTGAGCTACACAGATACGCAGTATTTT.